These T cell receptor beta chains were read from a single sample in a study of blood T cells in healthy people across ages. One entry per CDR3 protein results from TCRdb running MiXCR on the 5' RACE reads. This table has around 800,000 distinct CDR3 sequences, around a quarter appearing once. The sample was also linked to a second study, of T cells of mothers and their children.

The sequencing sample was made of blood. Receptors originate from a boy between 10 and 17 years old in good health. Both conserved end residues are part of each CDR3. The order of the fields is V gene, D gene, J gene, clone size, CDR3 DNA, CDR3 protein. D genes are given only for firm matches. Clone size appears in some rows only: once, few, many, or a class for an expanded clone.

TRBV20-1	.	TRBJ2-1	few	TGCAGTGCGGAACCGAGGGCCGAAACACCCGGCGATGAGCAGTTCTTC	CSAEPRAETPGDEQFF
TRBV29-1	.	TRBJ2-4	.	TGCAGCGCCTTCCTGAGGGCCGCCAAAAACATTCAGTACTTC	CSAFLRAAKNIQYF
TRBV14	TRBD2	TRBJ2-1	.	TGTGCCAGCAGCCCGGGACTAGCGGGAGCGGCCTACAATGAGCAGTTCTTC	CASSPGLAGAAYNEQFF
TRBV18	.	TRBJ2-1	few	TGTGCCAGCTCACCATTGGAGGGGAACCCCTACAATGAGCAGTTCTTC	CASSPLEGNPYNEQFF
TRBV14	TRBD2	TRBJ2-5	many	TGTGCCAGCAGCCAAGATTGGCTAGCGGGGGAAGAGACCCAGTACTTC	CASSQDWLAGEETQYF
TRBV30	.	TRBJ2-5	.	TGTGCCTGGAGTGTACCGGTCGGGGGCCACCAAGAGACCCGGTACTTC	CAWSVPVGGHQETRYF
TRBV27	.	TRBJ2-7	.	TGTGCCACCCAGACCTCCCGCTACGAGCAGTACTTC	CATQTSRYEQYF
TRBV4-1	TRBD1	TRBJ2-4	.	TGCGCCAGCAGCCAATGGGACAGAAACATTCAGTACTTC	CASSQWDRNIQYF
TRBV5-1	.	TRBJ2-1	.	TGCGCCAGCAGCTTGGTTGGGGGGGCCTATGGCGAGCAGTTCTTC	CASSLVGGAYGEQFF
TRBV9	.	TRBJ2-1	few	TGTGCCAGCAGCCCCCGGCAGTTCTTC	CASSPRQFF
TRBV27	.	TRBJ1-4	.	TGTGCCAGCAGTTTTCCGGGAGCCGGGGAAAAACTGTTTTTT	CASSFPGAGEKLFF
TRBV7-9	TRBD2	TRBJ2-1	few	TGTGCCAGCAGCACTAGGCTAGCGGGGGACAATGAGCAGTTCTTC	CASSTRLAGDNEQFF
TRBV5-1	TRBD1	TRBJ2-5	.	TGCGCCAGCAGTACCGAAGACAGGGTTCAAGAGACCCAGTACTTC	CASSTEDRVQETQYF
TRBV7-3	TRBD1	TRBJ2-5	.	TGTGCCAGCAGCATGACAGGGACGGAGACCCAGTACTTC	CASSMTGTETQYF
TRBV6-1	TRBD1	TRBJ1-4	few	TGTGCCAGCTCCCAAGGGACAGGGTGGGGTGAAAAACTGTTTTTT	CASSQGTGWGEKLFF
TRBV5-1	.	TRBJ1-1	.	TGCGCCAGCAGAGATTTCGGGAACACTGAAGCTTTCTTT	CASRDFGNTEAFF
TRBV6-1	TRBD1	TRBJ1-1	few	TGTGCCAGCAGTCCCGGGACAGGTATCGGTGAAGCTTTCTTT	CASSPGTGIGEAFF
TRBV6-2/TRBV6-3	TRBD2	TRBJ2-1	few	TGTGCCAGCAGTTACGCGGGGGTCAGCTCCTACAATGAGCAGTTCTTC	CASSYAGVSSYNEQFF
TRBV9	.	TRBJ2-7	few	TGTGCCAGCAGCGTAGATGCACGCCCATCCTACGAGCAGTACTTC	CASSVDARPSYEQYF
TRBV7-2	TRBD2	TRBJ2-1	.	TGTGCCAGCAGCTTGTTACGGGGGGTGGGCTACAATGAGCAGTTCTTC	CASSLLRGVGYNEQFF
TRBV7-2	.	TRBJ2-7	few	TGTGCCAGCAGCTTAGCGGGGCTAGGAACCTACGAGCAGTACTTC	CASSLAGLGTYEQYF
TRBV29-1	.	TRBJ2-3	many	TGCATCATTCGGGACCATTTCACAGATACGCAGTATTTT	CIIRDHFTDTQYF
TRBV20-1	TRBD1	TRBJ1-4	few	TGCAGTGCCCACGCTAAGGACAGGGGTAATGAAAAACTGTTTTTT	CSAHAKDRGNEKLFF
TRBV16	.	TRBJ2-2	.	TGTGCCAGCAGCCGATCGAGGGGGATGAGTACCGGGGAGCTGTTTTTT	CASSRSRGMSTGELFF
TRBV12-3/TRBV12-4	.	TRBJ2-3	.	TGTGCCAGCAGTTTAGGTCCACATTTAGCCGAGAGCACAGATACGCAGTATTTT	CASSLGPHLAESTDTQYF
TRBV9	TRBD1	TRBJ2-5	few	TGTGCCAGCAGCCCAGAGGGGGCCAACCAAGAGACCCAGTACTTC	CASSPEGANQETQYF
TRBV6-1	.	TRBJ2-5	few	TGTGCCAGCAGTGGGGGGGGGCGGACGAAACAAGAGACCCAGTACTTC	CASSGGGRTKQETQYF